Presented here are 8 T cell receptor beta chains from one specimen sequenced in a study of T cells after yellow fever vaccination. TCRdb independently ran MiXCR on the 5' RACE reads; one entry per CDR3 protein. The table lists 500,000 to 650,000 distinct CDR3 sequences, 13% of them singletons. Specimen: PBMCs, collected on the day of the yellow fever booster vaccination. The receptors stem from a man aged 30-40 years who received the YFV17D yellow fever vaccine.

The table lists this clonotype with a few counts. The rearrangement joins TRBV10-2 to TRBJ2-7; TRBD2 agrees at 13 bases. The V and J ends lost 7 bases and 6 bases, in that order; junction bases with no gene match: 9. The CDR3 is 15 amino acids. Germline CDR1 and CDR2: WSHSY and SAAADI. CDR3: CASKTTSGRESEQYF. DNA for the CDR3: TGCGCCAGCAAGACAACTAGCGGGAGGGAGTCCGAGCAGTACTTC.

There are a few counts of this clonotype. The J gene is TRBJ2-7, the V gene TRBV29-1; 12 positions match TRBD1. The CDR3 spans 14 residues. Germline V gene sequence: CDR1 SQVTM, CDR2 ANQGSEA. Trimming at V came to 6 bases and at J to 8 bases, leaving 11 bases not matched to a gene. The CDR3 DNA reads as TGCAGCGTGGCGGACGGGACAGGGGGCGCGAAGCAGTACTTC. It is translated as CSVADGTGGAKQYF.

This clonotype was detected a few times. The V call is TRBV29-1, the J call TRBJ1-2; the D is unclear. Germline lookup yields CDR1 SQVTM and CDR2 ANQGSEA. V was cut by 2 bases and J by 5 bases, with 6 bases left in between. The CDR3 runs to 11 residues. The CDR3 DNA reads TGCAGCGTTGAATCGGGTTATGGCTACACCTTC. Translating it yields CSVESGYGYTF.

The gene calls are TRBV5-1 and TRBJ1-2; D gene ambiguous. Trimming took off 0 bases at V and 4 bases at J, with 10 bases between the two ends. The CDR3 runs to 14 residues. Germline CDR1 and CDR2: SGHRS and YFSETQ. CDR3 loop: CASSLVSGSYGYTF. For the CDR3, the DNA is TGCGCCAGCAGCTTGGTTTCGGGGAGCTATGGCTACACCTTC.

In this sample, this clonotype turned up a few times. This sequence joins TRBV12-3 or TRBV12-4 and TRBJ2-7; TRBD1 agrees at 7 bases. The CDR3 loop spans 15 amino acids. Trimming took 3 bases from V and 7 from J; bases not matched to a gene: 12. The CDR3: CASSLSTHTGEEQYF. As DNA, the CDR3 is TGTGCCAGCAGTTTGTCCACCCACACAGGGGAGGAGCAGTACTTC.

This clonotype was seen only a few times. The J gene is TRBJ1-1, the V gene TRBV29-1; D is unclear. This CDR3 comprises 14 residues. Trimming pared 7 bases from V and 2 bases from J, leaving 17 bases between. Germline V CDR1 and CDR2: SQVTM, ANQGSEA. CDR3 protein: CSGGLTGYNTEAFF. The CDR3 bases are TGCAGCGGAGGATTAACCGGGTACAACACTGAAGCTTTCTTT. The full variable domain, in which reference TRBV29-1 and TRBJ1-1 provide the parts outside the CDR3, is SAVISQKPSRDICQRGTSLTIQCQVDSQVTMMFWYRQQPGQSLTLIATANQGSEATYESGFVIDKFPISRPNLTFSTLTVSNMSPEDSSIYLCSGGLTGYNTEAFFGQGTRLTVV.

This clonotype has only a few counts. The rearrangement links TRBV28 to TRBJ2-7, with TRBD1 matching over 10 bases. The CDR3 consists of 15 residues. V was pared by 3 bases and J by 2 bases, with 4 bases of the junction left unmatched. Germline V gene lookup returns CDR1 MDHEN and CDR2 SYDVKM. Written as DNA, the CDR3 is TGTGCCAGCAGTTTGATAGGGACAGGGGCCTACGAGCAGTACTTC. It codes for CASSLIGTGAYEQYF. The full variable domain, rest sourced from reference TRBV28 and TRBJ2-7, is DVKVTQSSRYLVKRTGEKVFLECVQDMDHENMFWYRQDPGLGLRLIYFSYDVKMKEKGDIPEGYSVSREKKERFSLILESASTNQTSMYLCASSLIGTGAYEQYFGPGTRLTVT.

The chain joins TRBV6-5 to TRBJ2-1; a possible D gene is TRBD1 (5 bases). Germline V gene lookup returns CDR1 MNHEY and CDR2 SVGAGI. The length of the CDR3 is 14 residues. V was clipped by 0 bases and J by 7 bases, with 10 bases between them. In DNA, the CDR3 is TGTGCCAGCAGTTACTCGAAATCAGGGAATGAGCAGTTCTTC. This gives the protein CASSYSKSGNEQFF.